This T cell receptor beta chain originates from a study of T cells in Graves' hyperthyroidism and ophthalmopathy. This CDR3 contains 16 residues. Germline V lookup: CDR1 LGHNA, CDR2 YSLEER. V lost 0 bases and J lost 5; bases outside the gene matches: 8. Clinical symptoms, serum thyroxine, TRAb, thyroid ultrasound and orbital computed tomography informed diagnoses. The source material, RNA transcripts, was used to amplify TCR beta CDR3 regions. First-round RT-PCR of the TCR CDR3 relied on the HTBI primer set. TCRdb used MiXCR to reprocess the multiplex PCR reads, holding one entry per CDR3 protein. This repertoire shows a few hundred thousand distinct CDR3 sequences, under 60% found once; its top ten account for around 17%.

The sequence was collected from an adult woman with Graves' disease, either hyperthyroidism or ophthalmopathy (not recorded which). The rearrangement joins TRBV4-3 to TRBJ2-5; 8 bases line up with TRBD2. What was sequenced was peripheral blood or thyroid tissue (not recorded which). This chain's CDR3 is CASSQDYTSGGETQYF. As DNA, the CDR3 is TGCGCCAGCAGCCAAGATTATACTAGCGGAGGGGAGACCCAGTACTTC.